The 5 T cell receptor beta chains listed next were all sequenced from one sample in a study of vaccination and CD4 T cells after COVID-19. Treatment here: approximately 10-day PBMC culture with coronavirus spike peptide pools or control peptides (ViraFEST assay). Cultured CD4+ T cell DNA was sequenced using the Oncomine TCR Beta short-read assay. TCRdb analysed the PCR reads with MiXCR anew, one entry per CDR3 protein. The sample comprises 12,000 to 15,000 distinct CDR3 sequences, roughly 60% of which are singletons, and approximately 15% rests with the top ten. The antigens these receptors bind are not known. The sample was CD4+ T cells from blood, cultured in vitro. These receptors all stem from a human donor who had recovered from COVID-19.

V gene TRBV20-1 combines with J gene TRBJ1-6; weak D call: TRBD1 (6 bases). The V gene lost 6 bases and the J gene lost 7 bases, with 19 bases spanning the gap. This CDR3 contains 15 residues. Per the germline V gene, CDR1 is DFQATT and CDR2 is SNEGSKA (reference sequence). CDR3 nucleotide sequence: TGCAGTGCAAACAGGGCCCTATCATGGAATTCACCCCTCCACTTT. Its protein product is CSANRALSWNSPLHF.

The gene calls are TRBV7-9 and TRBJ2-7, with TRBD2 matching over 13 bases. CDR3 length: 16 residues. Germline V CDR1 and CDR2: SEHNR, FQNEAQ (reference sequence). V lost 3 bases, J lost 4 bases, and 6 bases stayed unmatched. CDR3 DNA: TGTGCCAGCAGCTTCCAAGGACTAGCGGGAGTTTACGAGCAGTACTTC. Translation gives CASSFQGLAGVYEQYF.

The chain employs TRBV21-1 and TRBJ2-1; TRBD1 reflects the table's D call only, with no check against the DNA. TRBV21-1 represents a pseudogene. The CDR3 is 14 amino acids. Written as DNA, the CDR3 is TGTGCCAGCAGCAAAGGGGGCAGAGGCGATGAGCAGTTCTTC. Its protein is CASSKGGRGDEQFF.

The chain combines TRBV19 with TRBJ2-7, with 12 nucleotides matching TRBD1. The CDR3 is 17 amino acids. The J segment lost 3 bases and the V segment lost 5 bases, leaving 11 bases of the junction unmatched. From germline, CDR1 is LNHDA and CDR2 SQIVND (reference sequence). The CDR3: CASSLGTGGVSGYEQYF. As DNA, the CDR3 is TGTGCCAGTAGTCTGGGGACAGGGGGCGTTTCGGGCTACGAGCAGTACTTC. The full variable domain, its missing parts supplied by reference TRBV19 and TRBJ2-7, is DGGITQSPKYLFRKEGQNVTLSCEQNLNHDAMYWYRQDPGQGLRLIYYSQIVNDFQKGDIAEGYSVSREKKESFPLTVTSAQKNPTAFYLCASSLGTGGVSGYEQYFGPGTRLTVT.

The gene calls are TRBV7-3 and TRBJ2-5; 8 nucleotides line up with TRBD1. The CDR3 covers 14 residues. CDR1 and CDR2 from the germline V gene are SGHTA and FQGTGA. The ends lost 5 bases at V and 5 bases at J; junction bases unmatched: 7. CDR3 sequence reads: CASSRQGSRETQYF. CDR3 nucleotide sequence: TGTGCCAGCAGCCGACAGGGGTCGCGGGAGACCCAGTACTTC.